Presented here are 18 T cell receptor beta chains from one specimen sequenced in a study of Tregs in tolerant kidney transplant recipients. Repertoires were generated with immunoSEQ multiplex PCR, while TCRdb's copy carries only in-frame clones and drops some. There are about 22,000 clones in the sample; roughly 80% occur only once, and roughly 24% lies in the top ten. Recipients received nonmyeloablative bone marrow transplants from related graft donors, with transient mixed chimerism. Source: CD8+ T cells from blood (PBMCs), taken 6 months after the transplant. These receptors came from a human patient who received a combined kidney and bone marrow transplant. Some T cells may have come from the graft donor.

The CDR3 sequence is CASSSSSYEQYF. CDR3 bases: TGCGCCAGCAGCTCGTCCTCCTACGAGCAGTACTTC. The V call is TRBV5-1, the J call TRBJ2-7; D uncertain. Trimming took off 3 bases at V and 0 bases at J, with 4 bases between the two ends. The CDR3 runs to 12 residues. CDR1 SGHRS and CDR2 YFSETQ come from the germline V gene.

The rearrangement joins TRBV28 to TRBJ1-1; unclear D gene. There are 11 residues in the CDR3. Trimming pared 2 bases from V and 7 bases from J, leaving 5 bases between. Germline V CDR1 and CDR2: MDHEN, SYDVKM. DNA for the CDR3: TGTGCCAGCAGTTTAAGCCTTGAAGCTTTCTTT. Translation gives CASSLSLEAFF. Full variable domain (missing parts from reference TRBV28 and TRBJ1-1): DVKVTQSSRYLVKRTGEKVFLECVQDMDHENMFWYRQDPGLGLRLIYFSYDVKMKEKGDIPEGYSVSREKKERFSLILESASTNQTSMYLCASSLSLEAFFGQGTRLTVV.

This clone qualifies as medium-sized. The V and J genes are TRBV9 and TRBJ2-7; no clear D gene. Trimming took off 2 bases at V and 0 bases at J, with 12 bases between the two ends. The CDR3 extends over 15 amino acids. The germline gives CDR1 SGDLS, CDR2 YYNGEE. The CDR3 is CASSVSESSSYEQYF. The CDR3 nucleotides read TGTGCCAGCAGCGTTTCCGAATCCAGCTCCTACGAGCAGTACTTC.

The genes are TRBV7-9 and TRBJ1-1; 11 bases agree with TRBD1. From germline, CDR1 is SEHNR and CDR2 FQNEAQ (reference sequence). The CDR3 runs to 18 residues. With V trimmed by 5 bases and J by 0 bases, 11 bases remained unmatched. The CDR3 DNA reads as TGTGCCAGCAGCCCTCGTGGACAGGGGGCAAAAATGAACACTGAAGCTTTCTTT. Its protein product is CASSPRGQGAKMNTEAFF.

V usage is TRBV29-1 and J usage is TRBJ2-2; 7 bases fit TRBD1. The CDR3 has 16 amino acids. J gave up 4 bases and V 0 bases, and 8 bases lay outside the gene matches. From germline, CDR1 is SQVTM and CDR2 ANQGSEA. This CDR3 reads CSVEDTEGAITGELFF. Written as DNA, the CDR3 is TGCAGCGTTGAAGATACCGAGGGGGCAATCACCGGGGAGCTGTTTTTT.

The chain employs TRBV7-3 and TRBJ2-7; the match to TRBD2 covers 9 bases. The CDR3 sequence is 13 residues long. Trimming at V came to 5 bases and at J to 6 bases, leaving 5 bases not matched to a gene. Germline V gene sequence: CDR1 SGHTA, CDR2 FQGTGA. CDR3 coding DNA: TGTGCCAGCAGCCGGCGGGAGGGGCGCGAGCAGTACTTC. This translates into CASSRREGREQYF.

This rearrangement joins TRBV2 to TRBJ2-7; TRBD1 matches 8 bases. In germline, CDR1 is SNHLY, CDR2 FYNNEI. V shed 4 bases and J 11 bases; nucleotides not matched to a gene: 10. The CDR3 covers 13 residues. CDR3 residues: CASSGTGQVWEYF. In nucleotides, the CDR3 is TGTGCCAGCAGTGGGACAGGGCAGGTGTGGGAGTACTTC.

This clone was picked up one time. The DNA for the CDR3 is TGCGCCAGCAGCCAAGCCTGGGACAGGAGATACGAGCAGTACTTC. It codes for CASSQAWDRRYEQYF. The rearrangement links TRBV4-3 to TRBJ2-7; TRBD1 matches 8 bases. The CDR3 is 15 amino acids. J gave up 4 bases and V 1 base, and 6 bases lay outside the gene matches. CDR1 LGHNA and CDR2 YSLEER come from the germline V gene.

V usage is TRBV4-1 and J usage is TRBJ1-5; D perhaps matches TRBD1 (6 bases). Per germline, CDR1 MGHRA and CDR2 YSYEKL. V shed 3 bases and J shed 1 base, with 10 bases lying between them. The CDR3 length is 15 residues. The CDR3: CASSHRGDSNQPQHF. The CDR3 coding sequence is TGCGCCAGCAGCCACAGGGGAGACAGCAATCAGCCCCAGCATTTT.

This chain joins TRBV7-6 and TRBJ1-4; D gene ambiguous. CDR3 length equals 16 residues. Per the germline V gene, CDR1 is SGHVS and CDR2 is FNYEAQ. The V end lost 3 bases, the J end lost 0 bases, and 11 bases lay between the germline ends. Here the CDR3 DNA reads TGTGCCAGCAGCTTCGGCAGCGAAACAACTAATGAAAAACTGTTTTTT. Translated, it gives CASSFGSETTNEKLFF. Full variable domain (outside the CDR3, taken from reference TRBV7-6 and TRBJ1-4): GAGVSQSPRYKVTKRGQDVALRCDPISGHVSLYWYRQALGQGPEFLTYFNYEAQQDKSGLPNDRFSAERPEGSISTLTIQRTEQRDSAMYRCASSFGSETTNEKLFFGSGTQLSVL.

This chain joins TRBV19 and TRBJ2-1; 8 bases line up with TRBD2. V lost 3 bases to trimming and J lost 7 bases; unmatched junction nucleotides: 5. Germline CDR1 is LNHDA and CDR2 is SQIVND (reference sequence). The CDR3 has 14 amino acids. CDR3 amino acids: CASSIMGGGNEQFF. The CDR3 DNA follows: TGTGCCAGTAGTATCATGGGCGGGGGGAATGAGCAGTTCTTC.

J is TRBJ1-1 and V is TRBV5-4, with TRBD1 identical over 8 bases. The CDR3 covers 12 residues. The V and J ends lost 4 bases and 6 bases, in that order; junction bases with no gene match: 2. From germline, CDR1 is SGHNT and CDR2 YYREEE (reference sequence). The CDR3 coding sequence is TGTGCCAGCAGCGAGGACAGGGCTGAAGCTTTCTTT. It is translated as CASSEDRAEAFF.

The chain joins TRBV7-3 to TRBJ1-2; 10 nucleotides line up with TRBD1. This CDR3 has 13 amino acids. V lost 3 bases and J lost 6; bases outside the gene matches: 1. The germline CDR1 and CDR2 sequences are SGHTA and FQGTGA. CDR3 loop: CASSFGTGDGYTF. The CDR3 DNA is TGTGCCAGCAGCTTCGGGACAGGGGATGGCTACACCTTC.

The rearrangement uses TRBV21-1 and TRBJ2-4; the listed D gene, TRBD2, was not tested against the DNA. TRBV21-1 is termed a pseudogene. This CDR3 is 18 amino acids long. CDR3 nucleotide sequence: TGTGCCAGCAGCAATGATGACATAGCGGGAGGAGGTGGAAACATTCAGTACTTC. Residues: CASSNDDIAGGGGNIQYF.

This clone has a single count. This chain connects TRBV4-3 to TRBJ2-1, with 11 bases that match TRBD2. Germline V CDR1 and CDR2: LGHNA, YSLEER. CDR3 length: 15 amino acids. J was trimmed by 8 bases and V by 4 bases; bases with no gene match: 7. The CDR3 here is CASSPFSGGAYEQFF. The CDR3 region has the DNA TGCGCCAGCAGCCCCTTTAGCGGGGGGGCCTATGAGCAGTTCTTC.

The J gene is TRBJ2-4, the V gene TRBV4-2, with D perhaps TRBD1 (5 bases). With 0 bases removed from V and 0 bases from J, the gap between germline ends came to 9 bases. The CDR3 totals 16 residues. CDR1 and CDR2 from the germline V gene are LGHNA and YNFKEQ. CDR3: CASSQEKGLAKNIQYF. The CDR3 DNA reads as TGTGCCAGCAGCCAAGAAAAGGGGCTAGCCAAAAACATTCAGTACTTC.

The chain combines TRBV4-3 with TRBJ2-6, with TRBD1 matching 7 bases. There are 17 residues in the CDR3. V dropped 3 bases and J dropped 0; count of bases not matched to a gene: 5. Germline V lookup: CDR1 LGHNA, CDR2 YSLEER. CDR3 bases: TGCGCCAGCAGCCAGGGGGACAGCCTCTCTGGGGCCAACGTCCTGACTTTC. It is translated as CASSQGDSLSGANVLTF.

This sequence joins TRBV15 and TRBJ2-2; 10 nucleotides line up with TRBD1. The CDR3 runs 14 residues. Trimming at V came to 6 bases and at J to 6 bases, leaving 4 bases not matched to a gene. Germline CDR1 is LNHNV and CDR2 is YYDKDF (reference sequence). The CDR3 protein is CATRTGGAAGELFF. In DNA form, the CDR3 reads TGTGCCACCAGGACAGGGGGCGCGGCCGGGGAGCTGTTTTTT.